The clone carrying this T cell receptor beta chain was observed once. Positively selected for CCR7, the CD45RO-negative cells used as naive CD8 cells excluded terminally differentiated effector memory CD45RA+ cells. V trimming: 5 bases; J trimming: 8 bases; junction bases outside the gene matches: 8. CDR3 size: 14 residues. Looked up from germline, CDR1 is SEHNR and CDR2 is FQNEAQ (reference sequence). These data originate in a study of shared clonotypes between healthy human individuals. Method: immunoSEQ multiplex PCR; TCRdb's copy keeps in-frame clones and lacks some. The repertoire holds about 2.2 million clones, with just under 95% as singletons.

This receptor was identified in a man between 18 and 35 years old in good health. Some clones in this sample may be carry-over from other donors' samples. Input material: naive CD8+ T cells from PBMCs. The chain couples TRBV7-9 to TRBJ1-4; TRBD1 aligns across 7 bases. Here the CDR3 reads CASSPGGPGEKLFF. CDR3 DNA sequence: TGTGCCAGCAGCCCAGGGGGACCGGGGGAAAAACTGTTTTTT. The entire variable domain, with the rest obtained from reference TRBV7-9 and TRBJ1-4, is as follows: DTGVSQNPRHKITKRGQNVTFRCDPISEHNRLYWYRQTLGQGPEFLTYFQNEAQLEKSRLLSDRFSAERPKGSFSTLEIQRTEQGDSAMYLCASSPGGPGEKLFFGSGTQLSVL.